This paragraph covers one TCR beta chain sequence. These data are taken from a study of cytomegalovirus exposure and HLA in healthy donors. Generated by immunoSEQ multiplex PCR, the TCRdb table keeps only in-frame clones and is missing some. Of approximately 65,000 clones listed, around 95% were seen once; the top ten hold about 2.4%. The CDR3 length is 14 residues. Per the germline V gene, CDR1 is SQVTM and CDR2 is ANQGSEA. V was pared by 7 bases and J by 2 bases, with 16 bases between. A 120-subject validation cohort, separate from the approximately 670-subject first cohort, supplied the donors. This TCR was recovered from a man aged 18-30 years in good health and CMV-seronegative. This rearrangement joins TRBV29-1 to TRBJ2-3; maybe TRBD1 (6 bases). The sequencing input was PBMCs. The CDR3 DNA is TGCAGCGCGGGGACAATATCGAACACAGATACGCAGTATTTT. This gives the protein CSAGTISNTDTQYF.